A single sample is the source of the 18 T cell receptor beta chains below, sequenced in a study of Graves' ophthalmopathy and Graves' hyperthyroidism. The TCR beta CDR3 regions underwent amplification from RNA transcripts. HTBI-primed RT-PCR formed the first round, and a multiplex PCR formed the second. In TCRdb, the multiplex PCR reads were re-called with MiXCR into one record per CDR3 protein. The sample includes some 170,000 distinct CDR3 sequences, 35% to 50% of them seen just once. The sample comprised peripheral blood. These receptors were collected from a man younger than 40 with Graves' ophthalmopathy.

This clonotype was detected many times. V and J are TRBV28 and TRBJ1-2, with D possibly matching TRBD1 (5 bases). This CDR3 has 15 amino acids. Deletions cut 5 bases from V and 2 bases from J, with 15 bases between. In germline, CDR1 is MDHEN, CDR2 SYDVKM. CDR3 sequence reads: CASSETVISNYGYTF. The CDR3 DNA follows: TGTGCCAGCAGTGAGACAGTTATTTCAAACTATGGCTACACCTTC.

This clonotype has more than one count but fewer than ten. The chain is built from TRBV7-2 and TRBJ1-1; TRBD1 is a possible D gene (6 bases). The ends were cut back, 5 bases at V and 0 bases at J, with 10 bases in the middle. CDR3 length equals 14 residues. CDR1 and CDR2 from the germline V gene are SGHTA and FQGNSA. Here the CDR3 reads CASSEQGMNTEAFF. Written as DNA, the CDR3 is TGTGCCAGCAGCGAACAGGGTATGAACACTGAAGCTTTCTTT. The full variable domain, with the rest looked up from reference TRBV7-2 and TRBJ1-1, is GAGVSQSPSNKVTEKGKDVELRCDPISGHTALYWYRQSLGQGLEFLIYFQGNSAPDKSGLPSDRFSAERTGGSVSTLTIQRTQQEDSAVYLCASSEQGMNTEAFFGQGTRLTVV.

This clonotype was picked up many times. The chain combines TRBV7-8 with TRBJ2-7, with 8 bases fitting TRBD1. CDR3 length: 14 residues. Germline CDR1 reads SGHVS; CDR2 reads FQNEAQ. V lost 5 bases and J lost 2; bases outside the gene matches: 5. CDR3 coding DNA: TGTGCCAGCAGCATATGGACAGGGCCCTACGAGCAGTACTTC. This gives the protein CASSIWTGPYEQYF.

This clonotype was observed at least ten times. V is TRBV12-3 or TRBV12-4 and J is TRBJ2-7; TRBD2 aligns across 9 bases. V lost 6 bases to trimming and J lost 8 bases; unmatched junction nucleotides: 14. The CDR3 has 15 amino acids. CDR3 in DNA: TGTGCCAGCAGGCCCGGACTAGCGCCCAGGTTCAAGCAGTACTTC. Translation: CASRPGLAPRFKQYF.

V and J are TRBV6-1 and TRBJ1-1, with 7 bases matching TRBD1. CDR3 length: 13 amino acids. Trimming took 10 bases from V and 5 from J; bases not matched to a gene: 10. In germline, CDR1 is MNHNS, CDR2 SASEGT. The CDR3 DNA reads TGTGCCACCAAACAGGGGTGGAGGACTGAAGCTTTCTTT. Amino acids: CATKQGWRTEAFF.

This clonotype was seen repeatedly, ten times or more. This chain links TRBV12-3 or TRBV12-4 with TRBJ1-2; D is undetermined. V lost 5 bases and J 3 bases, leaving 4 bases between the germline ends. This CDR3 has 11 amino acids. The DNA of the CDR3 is TGTGCCAGCAGTCAGGACTATGGCTACACCTTC. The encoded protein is CASSQDYGYTF.

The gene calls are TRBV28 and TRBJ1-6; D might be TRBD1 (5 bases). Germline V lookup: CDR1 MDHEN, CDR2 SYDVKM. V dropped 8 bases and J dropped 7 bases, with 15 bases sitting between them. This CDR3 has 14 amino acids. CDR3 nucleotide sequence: TGTGCCAGCCTCACAGGAATCGGAAATTCACCCCTCCACTTT. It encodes CASLTGIGNSPLHF.

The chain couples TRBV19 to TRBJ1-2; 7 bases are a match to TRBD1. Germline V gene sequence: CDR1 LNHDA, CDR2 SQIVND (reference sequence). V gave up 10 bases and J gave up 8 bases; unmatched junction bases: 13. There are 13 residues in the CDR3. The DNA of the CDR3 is TGTGCCACCACTCGGACAGGCCCGTCGGGCTACACCTTC. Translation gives CATTRTGPSGYTF.

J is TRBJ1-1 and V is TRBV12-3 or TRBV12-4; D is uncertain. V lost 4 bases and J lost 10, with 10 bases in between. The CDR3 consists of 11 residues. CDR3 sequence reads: CASSYQDGAFF. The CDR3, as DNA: TGTGCCAGCAGTTACCAGGACGGAGCTTTCTTT.

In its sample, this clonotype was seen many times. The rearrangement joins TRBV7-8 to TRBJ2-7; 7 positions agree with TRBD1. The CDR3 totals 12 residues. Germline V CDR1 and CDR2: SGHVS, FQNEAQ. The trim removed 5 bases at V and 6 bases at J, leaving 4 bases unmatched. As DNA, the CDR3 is TGTGCCAGCAGCCTAAGGGGGCTCGAGCAGTACTTC. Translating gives CASSLRGLEQYF. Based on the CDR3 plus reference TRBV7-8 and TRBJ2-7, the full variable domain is GAGVSQSPRYKVAKRGQDVALRCDPISGHVSLFWYQQALGQGPEFLTYFQNEAQLDKSGLPSDRFFAERPEGSVSTLKIQRTQQEDSAVYLCASSLRGLEQYFGPGTRLTVT.

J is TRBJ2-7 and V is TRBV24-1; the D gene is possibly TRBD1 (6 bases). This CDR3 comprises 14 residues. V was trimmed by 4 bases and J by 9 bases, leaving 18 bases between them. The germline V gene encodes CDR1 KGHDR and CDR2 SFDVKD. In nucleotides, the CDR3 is TGTGCCACCAGTGAAACCGGGACACCGACAGGGCAGTACTTC. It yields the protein CATSETGTPTGQYF.

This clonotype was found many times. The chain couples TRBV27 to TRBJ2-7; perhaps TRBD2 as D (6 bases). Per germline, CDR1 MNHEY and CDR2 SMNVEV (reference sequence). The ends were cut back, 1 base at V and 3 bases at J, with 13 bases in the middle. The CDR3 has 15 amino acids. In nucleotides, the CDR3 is TGTGCCAGCAGTTTATGGGCGGGACCCCTCTACGAGCAGTACTTC. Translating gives CASSLWAGPLYEQYF.

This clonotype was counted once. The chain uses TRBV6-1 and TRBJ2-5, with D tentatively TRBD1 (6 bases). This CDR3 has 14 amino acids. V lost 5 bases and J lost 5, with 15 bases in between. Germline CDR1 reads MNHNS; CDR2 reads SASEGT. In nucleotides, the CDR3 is TGTGCCAGCAGTAGGAAACAGGGAACGGAGACCCAGTACTTC. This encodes CASSRKQGTETQYF.

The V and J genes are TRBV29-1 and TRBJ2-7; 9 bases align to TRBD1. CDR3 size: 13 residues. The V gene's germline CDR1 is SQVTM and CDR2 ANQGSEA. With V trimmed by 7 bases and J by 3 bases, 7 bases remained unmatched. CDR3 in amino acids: CSARGQGNYEQYF. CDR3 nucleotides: TGCAGCGCCAGGGGACAGGGAAACTACGAGCAGTACTTC.

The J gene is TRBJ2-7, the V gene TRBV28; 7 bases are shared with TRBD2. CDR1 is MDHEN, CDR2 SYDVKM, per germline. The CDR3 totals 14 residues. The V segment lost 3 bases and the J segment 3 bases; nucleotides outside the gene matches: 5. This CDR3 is CASSFVGGLYEQYF. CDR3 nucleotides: TGTGCCAGCAGTTTTGTGGGAGGGCTCTACGAGCAGTACTTC. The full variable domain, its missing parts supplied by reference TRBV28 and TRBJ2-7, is DVKVTQSSRYLVKRTGEKVFLECVQDMDHENMFWYRQDPGLGLRLIYFSYDVKMKEKGDIPEGYSVSREKKERFSLILESASTNQTSMYLCASSFVGGLYEQYFGPGTRLTVT.

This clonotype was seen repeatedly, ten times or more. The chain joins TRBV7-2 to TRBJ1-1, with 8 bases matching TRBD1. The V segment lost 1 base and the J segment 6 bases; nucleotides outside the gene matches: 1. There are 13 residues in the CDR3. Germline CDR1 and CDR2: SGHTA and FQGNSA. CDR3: CASSLEGQAEAFF. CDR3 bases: TGTGCCAGCAGCTTAGAGGGACAGGCTGAAGCTTTCTTT.

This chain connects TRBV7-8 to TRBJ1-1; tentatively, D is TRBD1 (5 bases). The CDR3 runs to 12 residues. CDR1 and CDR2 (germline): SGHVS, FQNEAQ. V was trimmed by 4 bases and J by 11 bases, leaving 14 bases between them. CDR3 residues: CASSWGSGMAFF. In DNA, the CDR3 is TGTGCCAGCAGCTGGGGGTCAGGGATGGCTTTCTTT. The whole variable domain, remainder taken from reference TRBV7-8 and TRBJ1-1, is GAGVSQSPRYKVAKRGQDVALRCDPISGHVSLFWYQQALGQGPEFLTYFQNEAQLDKSGLPSDRFFAERPEGSVSTLKIQRTQQEDSAVYLCASSWGSGMAFFGQGTRLTVV.

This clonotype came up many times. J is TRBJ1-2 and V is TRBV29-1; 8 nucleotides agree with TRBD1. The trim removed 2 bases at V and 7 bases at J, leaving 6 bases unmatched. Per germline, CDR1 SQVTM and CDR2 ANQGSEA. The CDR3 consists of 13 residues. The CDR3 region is CSVESRGLVGYTF. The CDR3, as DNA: TGCAGCGTTGAAAGCAGGGGGCTGGTTGGCTACACCTTC.